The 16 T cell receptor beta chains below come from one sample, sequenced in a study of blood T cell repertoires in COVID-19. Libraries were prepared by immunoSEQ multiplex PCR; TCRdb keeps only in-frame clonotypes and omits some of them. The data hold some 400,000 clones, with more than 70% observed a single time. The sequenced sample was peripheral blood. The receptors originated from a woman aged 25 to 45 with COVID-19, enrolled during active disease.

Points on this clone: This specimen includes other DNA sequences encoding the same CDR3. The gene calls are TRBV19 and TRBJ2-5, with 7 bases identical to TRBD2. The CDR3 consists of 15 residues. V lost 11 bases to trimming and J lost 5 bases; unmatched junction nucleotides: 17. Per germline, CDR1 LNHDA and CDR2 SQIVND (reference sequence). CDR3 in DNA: TGTGCCCGCGGGTGGGGCGGGGAGGGTCAGGAGACCCAGTACTTC. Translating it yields CARGWGGEGQETQYF.

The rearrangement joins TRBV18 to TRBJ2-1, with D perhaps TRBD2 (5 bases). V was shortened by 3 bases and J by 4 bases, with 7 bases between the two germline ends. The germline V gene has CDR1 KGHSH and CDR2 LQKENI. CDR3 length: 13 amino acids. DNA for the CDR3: TGTGCCAGCTCACCGGGCGGGTACAATGAGCAGTTCTTC. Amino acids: CASSPGGYNEQFF.

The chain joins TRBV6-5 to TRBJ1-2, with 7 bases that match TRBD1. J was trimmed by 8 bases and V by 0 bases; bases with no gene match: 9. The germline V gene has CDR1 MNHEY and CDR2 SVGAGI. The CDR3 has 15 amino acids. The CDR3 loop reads CASSYSRQGRGGYTF. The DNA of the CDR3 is TGTGCCAGCAGTTACTCAAGACAGGGAAGAGGGGGCTACACCTTC.

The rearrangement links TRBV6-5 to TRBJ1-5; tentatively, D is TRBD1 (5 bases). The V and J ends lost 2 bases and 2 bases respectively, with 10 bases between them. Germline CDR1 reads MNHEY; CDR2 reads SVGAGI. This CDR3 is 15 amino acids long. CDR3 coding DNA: TGTGCCAGCAGTTACAGGGGTGGGGGCAATCAGCCCCAGCATTTT. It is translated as CASSYRGGGNQPQHF.

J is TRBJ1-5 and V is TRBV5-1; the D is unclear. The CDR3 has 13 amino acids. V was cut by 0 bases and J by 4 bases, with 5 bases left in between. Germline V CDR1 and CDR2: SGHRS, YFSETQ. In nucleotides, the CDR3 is TGCGCCAGCAGCTTGGAAGCTAATCAGCCCCAGCATTTT. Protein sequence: CASSLEANQPQHF.

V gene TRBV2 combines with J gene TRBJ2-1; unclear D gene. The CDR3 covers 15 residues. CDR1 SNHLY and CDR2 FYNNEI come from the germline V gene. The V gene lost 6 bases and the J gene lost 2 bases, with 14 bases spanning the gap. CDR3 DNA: TGTGCCAGCAGAGAAAGACACTCAACCTACAATGAGCAGTTCTTC. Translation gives CASRERHSTYNEQFF.

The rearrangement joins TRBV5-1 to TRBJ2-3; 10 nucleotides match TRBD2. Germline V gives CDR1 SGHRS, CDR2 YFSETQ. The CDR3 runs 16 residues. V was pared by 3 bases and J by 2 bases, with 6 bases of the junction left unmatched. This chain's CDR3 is CASSYQAGGPTDTQYF. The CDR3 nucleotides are TGCGCCAGCAGCTACCAAGCGGGAGGGCCCACAGATACGCAGTATTTT.

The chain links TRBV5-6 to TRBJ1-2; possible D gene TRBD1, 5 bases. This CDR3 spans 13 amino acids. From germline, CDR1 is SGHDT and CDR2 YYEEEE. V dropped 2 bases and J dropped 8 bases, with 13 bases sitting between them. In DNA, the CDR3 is TGTGCCAGCAGCTTTTACAGGTCCCTGGGCTACACCTTC. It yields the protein CASSFYRSLGYTF.

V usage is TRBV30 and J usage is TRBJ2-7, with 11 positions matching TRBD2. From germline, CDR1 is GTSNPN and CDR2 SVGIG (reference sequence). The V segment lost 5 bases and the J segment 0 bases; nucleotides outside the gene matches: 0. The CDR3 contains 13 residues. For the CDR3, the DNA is TGTGCCTGGGGACTAGCGGGCTCCTACGAGCAGTACTTC. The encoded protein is CAWGLAGSYEQYF.

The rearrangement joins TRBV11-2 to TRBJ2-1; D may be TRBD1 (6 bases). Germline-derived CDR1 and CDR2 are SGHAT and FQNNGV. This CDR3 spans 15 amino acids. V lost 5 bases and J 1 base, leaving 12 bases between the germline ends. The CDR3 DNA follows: TGTGCCAGCAGCCCCGACAGGAATTCCTACAATGAGCAGTTCTTC. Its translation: CASSPDRNSYNEQFF.

CDR3 sequence: CSVLGAGGSYNEQFF. The CDR3 bases are TGCAGCGTCCTTGGAGCTGGGGGGTCCTACAATGAGCAGTTCTTC. This sequence joins TRBV29-1 and TRBJ2-7, with TRBD2 as a possible D gene (6 bases). The closer fit of TRBJ2-1 to the DNA end suggests the J call may be wrong. Germline values: CDR1 SQVTM, CDR2 ANQGSEA. The CDR3 loop spans 15 amino acids.

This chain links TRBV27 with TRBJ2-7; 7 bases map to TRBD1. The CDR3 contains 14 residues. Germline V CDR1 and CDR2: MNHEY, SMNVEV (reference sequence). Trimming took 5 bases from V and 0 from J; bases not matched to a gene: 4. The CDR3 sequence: CASSGQARSYEQYF. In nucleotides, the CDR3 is TGTGCCAGCAGTGGACAGGCTCGCTCCTACGAGCAGTACTTC.

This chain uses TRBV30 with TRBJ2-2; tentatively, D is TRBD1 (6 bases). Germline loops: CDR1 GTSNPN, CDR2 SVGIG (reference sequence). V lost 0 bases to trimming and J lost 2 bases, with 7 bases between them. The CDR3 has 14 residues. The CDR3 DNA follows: TGTGCCTGGAGTGTGGGGGCCAACACCGGGGAGCTGTTTTTT. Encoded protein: CAWSVGANTGELFF.

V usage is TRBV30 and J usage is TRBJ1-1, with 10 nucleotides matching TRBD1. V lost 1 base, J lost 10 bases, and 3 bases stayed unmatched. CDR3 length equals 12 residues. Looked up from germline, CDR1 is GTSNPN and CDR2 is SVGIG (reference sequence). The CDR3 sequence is CAWSGQGAGAFF. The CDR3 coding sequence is TGTGCCTGGAGTGGACAGGGGGCAGGAGCTTTCTTT.

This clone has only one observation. CDR3 in amino acids: CSVGGLLGPGYEQYF. The DNA for the CDR3 is TGCAGCGTTGGGGGACTCCTAGGGCCAGGCTACGAGCAGTACTTC. V is TRBV29-1 and J is TRBJ2-7; D may be TRBD2 (6 bases). Germline V gives CDR1 SQVTM, CDR2 ANQGSEA. V gave up 4 bases and J gave up 3 bases, with 19 bases separating them. This CDR3 comprises 15 residues.

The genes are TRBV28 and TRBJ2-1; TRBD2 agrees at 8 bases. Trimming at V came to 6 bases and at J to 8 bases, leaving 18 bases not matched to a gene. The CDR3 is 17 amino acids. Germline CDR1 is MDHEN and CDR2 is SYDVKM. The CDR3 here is CASSPPDPLGAGDEQFF. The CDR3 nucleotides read TGTGCCAGCAGCCCGCCGGACCCACTAGGAGCGGGGGATGAGCAGTTCTTC.